The 29 T cell receptor beta chains reported below all come from one sample, sequenced in a study of blood T cell repertoires in COVID-19. The assay was immunoSEQ multiplex PCR, and TCRdb's table has in-frame clones only and misses some. The sample yields 200,000 to 250,000 clones, more than 80% seen once. Sequencing input: peripheral blood. Receptors originate from a man between 25 and 39 years old who had recovered from COVID-19.

The V gene is TRBV6-5, the J gene TRBJ2-1; no definite D call. Looked up from germline, CDR1 is MNHEY and CDR2 is SVGAGI. V gave up 8 bases and J gave up 4 bases, with 18 bases separating them. The CDR3 runs 15 residues. The CDR3 loop is CASARPASWYNEQFF. The DNA for the CDR3 is TGTGCCAGCGCCCGCCCTGCGTCTTGGTACAATGAGCAGTTCTTC.

This chain connects TRBV7-2 to TRBJ2-4; 8 bases agree with TRBD1. Looked up from germline, CDR1 is SGHTA and CDR2 is FQGNSA. This CDR3 region has 16 residues. Losses at the gene ends were 4 bases for V and 3 bases for J; bases not matched to a gene: 8. DNA for the CDR3: TGTGCCAGCAGCTCCCGGACAGGGTCGGGCAAAAACATTCAGTACTTC. It yields the protein CASSSRTGSGKNIQYF. Variable domain in full (rest from reference TRBV7-2 and TRBJ2-4): GAGVSQSPSNKVTEKGKDVELRCDPISGHTALYWYRQSLGQGLEFLIYFQGNSAPDKSGLPSDRFSAERTGGSVSTLTIQRTQQEDSAVYLCASSSRTGSGKNIQYFGAGTRLSVL.

This clone was seen only once. The chain is built from TRBV27 and TRBJ1-4; no reliable D call. V was clipped by 3 bases and J by 6 bases, with 11 bases between them. CDR1 is MNHEY, CDR2 SMNVEV, per germline (reference sequence). This CDR3 contains 14 residues. For the CDR3, the DNA is TGTGCCAGCAGTTTCTCACCAAACTATGAAAAACTGTTTTTT. The encoded protein is CASSFSPNYEKLFF.

This rearrangement joins TRBV27 to TRBJ1-2; perhaps TRBD1 as D (6 bases). The CDR3 has 18 residues. CDR1 and CDR2 (germline): MNHEY, SMNVEV (reference sequence). Trimming shortened V by 2 bases and J by 4 bases, and 23 bases separated the two germline ends. The CDR3 nucleotides are TGTGCCAGCAGTTTAGCCGTACACCTACAGGGTAGAAGCTATGGCTACACCTTC. This sequence encodes CASSLAVHLQGRSYGYTF.

This clone appeared once. V is TRBV7-9 and J is TRBJ1-2; D might be TRBD1 (6 bases). Germline loops: CDR1 SEHNR, CDR2 FQNEAQ (reference sequence). V lost 11 bases, J lost 5 bases, and 18 bases lay in between. The CDR3 is 13 amino acids. The CDR3 here is CAGSPSGAYGYTF. DNA of the CDR3: TGTGCCGGCTCCCCTTCAGGGGCTTATGGCTACACCTTC.

This rearrangement joins TRBV21-1 to TRBJ1-5; the D call of TRBD1 is as the table states it, not checked on the DNA. TRBV21-1 is deemed a pseudogene. The CDR3 is 15 residues long. CDR3 loop: CASSESGTEDQPQHF. The CDR3 nucleotides read TGTGCCAGCAGTGAGTCCGGGACAGAAGATCAGCCCCAGCATTTT.

The chain recombines TRBV7-9 with TRBJ1-2; TRBD1 aligns across 10 bases. This CDR3 is 16 amino acids long. V lost 3 bases to trimming and J lost 5 bases; unmatched junction nucleotides: 9. Per the germline V gene, CDR1 is SEHNR and CDR2 is FQNEAQ (reference sequence). This CDR3 reads CASSLRWGTGDYGYTF. The DNA for the CDR3 is TGTGCCAGCAGCTTGCGATGGGGGACAGGGGATTATGGCTACACCTTC.

This chain connects TRBV4-1 to TRBJ1-3, with D possibly matching TRBD1 (5 bases). Germline-derived CDR1 and CDR2 are MGHRA and YSYEKL. The CDR3 runs to 15 residues. Between the trimmed V and J ends, which lost 7 bases and 2 bases, there was a span of 15 bases. The CDR3, as DNA: TGCGCCAGCACCCACGCAGCAGGGCCTGGAAACACCATATATTTT. Translating gives CASTHAAGPGNTIYF.

The V call is TRBV9, the J call TRBJ1-1; possibly TRBD1 for D (6 bases). Trimming took off 4 bases at V and 0 bases at J, with 13 bases between the two ends. Germline assignment: CDR1 SGDLS and CDR2 YYNGEE. The CDR3 runs 15 residues. The chain's CDR3 is CASSPWGHLNTEAFF. CDR3 sequence (DNA): TGTGCCAGCAGCCCCTGGGGACACCTGAACACTGAAGCTTTCTTT. Complete variable domain (other parts from reference TRBV9 and TRBJ1-1): DSGVTQTPKHLITATGQRVTLRCSPRSGDLSVYWYQQSLDQGLQFLIQYYNGEERAKGNILERFSAQQFPDLHSELNLSSLELGDSALYFCASSPWGHLNTEAFFGQGTRLTVV.

The CDR3: CASSLRDRDTDTQYF. DNA for the CDR3: TGTGCCAGCAGTTTACGGGACAGAGACACAGATACGCAGTATTTT. V and J are TRBV7-9 and TRBJ2-3; TRBD1 aligns across 7 bases. The V and J ends lost 6 bases and 2 bases, in that order; junction bases with no gene match: 8. The V gene's germline CDR1 is SEHNR and CDR2 FQNEAQ (reference sequence). The CDR3 runs to 15 residues.

The V call is TRBV11-2, the J call TRBJ1-3, with D perhaps TRBD1 (6 bases). The V gene lost 4 bases and the J gene lost 2 bases, with 6 bases spanning the gap. CDR3 length: 13 amino acids. Germline loops: CDR1 SGHAT, CDR2 FQNNGV. CDR3 amino acids: CASSWGPGNTIYF. The CDR3 DNA reads TGTGCCAGCAGCTGGGGGCCTGGAAACACCATATATTTT.

This chain links TRBV3-1 (or the pseudogene TRBV3-2) with TRBJ2-1; TRBD2 matches 11 bases. After removal of 5 bases from V and 1 base from J, the junction contained 16 bases not matched to a gene. Germline assignment: CDR1 LGHDT and CDR2 YNNKEL (reference sequence). The CDR3 sequence is 20 residues long. For the CDR3, the DNA is TGTGCCAGCAGCGGCCGACAGGGGCTAGCGGGGGGCCGTTCCTACAATGAGCAGTTCTTC. It translates to CASSGRQGLAGGRSYNEQFF.

Points on this clone: The CDR3 does not end in the conserved phenylalanine or tryptophan, so this is likely a read error. It is unclear where the CDR3 begins or ends on the DNA, so no DNA is shown, and the CDR3 is as TCRdb lists it. CDR3: CATPLQGL. V is TRBV24-1 and J is TRBJ2-7; the table's D gene call, TRBD1, was not cross checked with the DNA. The CDR3 length equals 8 residues, ends included. CDR1 is KGHDR and CDR2 is SFDVKD in the germline V gene.

The chain recombines TRBV19 with TRBJ2-5, with 7 bases matching TRBD2. CDR1 LNHDA and CDR2 SQIVND come from the germline V gene (reference sequence). This CDR3 comprises 15 residues. Trimming at V came to 5 bases and at J to 1 base, leaving 7 bases not matched to a gene. The CDR3: CASSFYTSAQETQYF. The CDR3 DNA reads TGTGCCAGTAGTTTCTATACTAGCGCCCAAGAGACCCAGTACTTC.

The chain joins TRBV3-1 (or the pseudogene TRBV3-2) to TRBJ2-1, with 7 bases aligning to TRBD2. CDR3 length: 12 residues. J lost 3 bases, V lost 8 bases, and 1 base had no gene match. Germline-derived CDR1 and CDR2 are LGHDT and YNNKEL (reference sequence). The CDR3: CASGGGYNEQFF. DNA for the CDR3: TGTGCCAGCGGGGGGGGCTACAATGAGCAGTTCTTC.

The V and J genes are TRBV29-1 and TRBJ1-2, with 8 positions matching TRBD1. Losses at the gene ends were 0 bases for V and 7 bases for J; bases not matched to a gene: 10. The CDR3 covers 15 residues. Per germline, CDR1 SQVTM and CDR2 ANQGSEA. Here the CDR3 reads CSVEDPLRGRSGYTF. In nucleotides, the CDR3 is TGCAGCGTTGAAGACCCCCTCAGGGGGCGAAGTGGCTACACCTTC.

The chain combines TRBV27 with TRBJ1-2, with D maybe TRBD1 (5 bases). V was shortened by 4 bases and J by 6 bases, with 18 bases between the two germline ends. Germline loops: CDR1 MNHEY, CDR2 SMNVEV (reference sequence). The CDR3 sequence is 15 residues long. As DNA, the CDR3 is TGTGCCAGCAGTTCCCTGGAGGGACCGGGCCATGGCTACACCTTC. Protein product: CASSSLEGPGHGYTF.

J is TRBJ2-7 and V is TRBV6-6; 8 bases map to TRBD2. The CDR3 is 14 residues long. Trimming removed 8 bases from V and 5 bases from J; junction bases left unmatched: 11. Germline CDR1 reads MNHNY; CDR2 reads SVGAGI (reference sequence). The CDR3 DNA is TGTGCCAGCCGCACGGGGGGGGTATCCGACGAGCAGTACTTC. Its protein is CASRTGGVSDEQYF.

The V gene is TRBV5-1, the J gene TRBJ2-3; 8 nucleotides align to TRBD2. This CDR3 spans 15 amino acids. CDR1 is SGHRS and CDR2 is YFSETQ in the germline V gene. Trimming removed 0 bases from V and 5 bases from J; junction bases left unmatched: 5. The CDR3: CASSLGLARGDTQYF. CDR3 bases: TGCGCCAGCAGCTTGGGACTAGCGAGGGGAGATACGCAGTATTTT.

This clone was counted a single time. This sequence joins TRBV12-3 or TRBV12-4 and TRBJ2-7; D ambiguous. Trimming cost V 4 bases and J 2 bases, with 9 bases left between them. The length of the CDR3 is 13 residues. The chain's CDR3 is CASSYSPTYEQYF. The CDR3 nucleotides read TGTGCCAGCAGTTACAGCCCTACCTACGAGCAGTACTTC.

The rearrangement links TRBV9 to TRBJ1-4, with D perhaps matching TRBD1 (6 bases). Per germline, CDR1 SGDLS and CDR2 YYNGEE. The CDR3 has 14 amino acids. V was clipped by 2 bases and J by 6 bases, with 11 bases between them. The CDR3 DNA is TGTGCCAGCAGCGTCACAGGGTGGGATGAAAAACTGTTTTTT. Protein sequence: CASSVTGWDEKLFF.

J is TRBJ1-5 and V is TRBV6-5; 9 bases align to TRBD1. CDR1 MNHEY and CDR2 SVGAGI come from the germline V gene. The CDR3 is 15 amino acids. The J segment lost 4 bases and the V segment lost 6 bases, leaving 7 bases of the junction unmatched. CDR3 protein: CASSRRTGANQPQHF. The CDR3 DNA reads as TGTGCCAGCAGCCGAAGGACAGGGGCAAATCAGCCCCAGCATTTT.

The rearrangement joins TRBV9 to TRBJ2-3; 10 bases are a match to TRBD1. The CDR3 consists of 15 residues. Germline V gene data show CDR1 as SGDLS and CDR2 as YYNGEE. Trimming removed 2 bases from V and 2 bases from J; junction bases left unmatched: 2. DNA for the CDR3: TGTGCCAGCAGCGTGGACAGGGGGATCACAGATACGCAGTATTTT. This gives the protein CASSVDRGITDTQYF. Using reference TRBV9 and TRBJ2-3 for the parts outside the CDR3, the full variable domain is DSGVTQTPKHLITATGQRVTLRCSPRSGDLSVYWYQQSLDQGLQFLIQYYNGEERAKGNILERFSAQQFPDLHSELNLSSLELGDSALYFCASSVDRGITDTQYFGPGTRLTVL.

V and J are TRBV7-2 and TRBJ2-1; 9 bases match TRBD2. CDR1 is SGHTA and CDR2 is FQGNSA in the germline V gene. This CDR3 has 13 residues. Trimming removed 4 bases from V and 12 bases from J; junction bases left unmatched: 7. This CDR3 is CASSSLQLAGQFF. The CDR3 DNA sequence: TGTGCCAGCAGCTCCCTCCAACTAGCGGGGCAGTTCTTC.

In this sample, this clone turned up once. Mismatch with germline at one junction end may stem from a read error. The rearrangement uses TRBV2 and TRBJ1-1; 7 bases are a match to TRBD1. Germline-derived CDR1 and CDR2 are SNHLY and FYNNEI. CDR3 length: 12 residues. As DNA, the CDR3 is TGTGCCAGCAGTGATGAGAGACAGGGAATCCTCTTT. It codes for CASSDERQGILF.

This rearrangement joins TRBV5-1 to TRBJ2-2; 9 nucleotides agree with TRBD1. Trimming cost V 3 bases and J 6 bases; bases outside gene matches: 6. The CDR3 extends over 15 amino acids. The germline CDR1 and CDR2 sequences are SGHRS and YFSETQ. Here the CDR3 DNA reads TGCGCCAGCAGCTCCAGGACAGGGGACGCCGGGGAGCTGTTTTTT. Translating it yields CASSSRTGDAGELFF.

This CDR3 is CASSQDRAGNYYEQYF. CDR3 DNA sequence: TGCGCCAGCAGCCAAGATCGGGCCGGGAACTACTACGAGCAGTACTTC. This chain uses TRBV4-1 with TRBJ2-7, with D possibly matching TRBD2 (5 bases). The germline V and J ends were trimmed by 0 bases and 3 bases, with 15 bases remaining between them. The CDR3 length is 16 residues. Per the germline V gene, CDR1 is MGHRA and CDR2 is YSYEKL.

This clone has a single count. The genes are TRBV12-3 or TRBV12-4 and TRBJ1-2; the D is unclear. This CDR3 is built from 13 residues. V gave up 10 bases and J gave up 6 bases, with 18 bases separating them. The CDR3 nucleotides read TGTGCCACGGGAGTCTTACAGAGGGATGGCTACACCTTC. It codes for CATGVLQRDGYTF.

The chain links TRBV9 to TRBJ2-1; D might be TRBD1 (7 bases). The CDR3 contains 15 residues. Germline V gene lookup returns CDR1 SGDLS and CDR2 YYNGEE. V gave up 4 bases and J gave up 3 bases, with 14 bases separating them. CDR3 sequence (DNA): TGTGCCAGCAGCCTCACAGGGGAGGTCTACAATGAGCAGTTCTTC. This sequence encodes CASSLTGEVYNEQFF.